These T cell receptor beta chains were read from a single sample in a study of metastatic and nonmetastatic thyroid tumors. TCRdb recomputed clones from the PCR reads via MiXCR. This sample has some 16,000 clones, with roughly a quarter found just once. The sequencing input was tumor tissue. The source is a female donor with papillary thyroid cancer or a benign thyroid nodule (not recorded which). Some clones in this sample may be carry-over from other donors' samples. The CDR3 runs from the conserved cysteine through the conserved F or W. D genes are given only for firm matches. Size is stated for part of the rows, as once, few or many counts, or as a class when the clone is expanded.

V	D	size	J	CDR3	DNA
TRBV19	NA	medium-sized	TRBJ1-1	CASSRHPNTEAFF	TGTGCCAGTAGTCGACATCCCAACACTGAAGCTTTCTTT
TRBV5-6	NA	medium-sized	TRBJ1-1	CASSLRKNTEAFF	TGTGCCAGCAGCTTAAGAAAGAACACTGAAGCTTTCTTT
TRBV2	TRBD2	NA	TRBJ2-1	CASSEGPSGWNEQFF	TGTGCCAGCAGTGAGGGGCCTAGCGGATGGAATGAGCAGTTCTTC
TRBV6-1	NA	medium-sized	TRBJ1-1	CATYRLGTEAFF	TGTGCCACCTACCGTCTGGGTACTGAAGCTTTCTTT
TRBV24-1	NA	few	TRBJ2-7	CATSDYYEQYF	TGTGCCACCAGTGATTACTACGAGCAGTACTTC
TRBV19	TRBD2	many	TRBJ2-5	CASSRLADQETQYF	TGTGCCAGTAGTAGGCTAGCGGATCAAGAGACCCAGTACTTC
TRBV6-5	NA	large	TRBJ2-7	CASSYGPRSYEQYF	TGTGCCAGCAGTTACGGGCCGAGGTCCTACGAGCAGTACTTC
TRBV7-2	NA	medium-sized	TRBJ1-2	CASSAPLDYGYTF	TGTGCCAGCAGCGCCCCACTCGACTATGGCTACACCTTC
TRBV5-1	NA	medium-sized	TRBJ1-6	CASSESSYNSPLHF	TGCGCCAGCAGTGAGAGCTCCTATAATTCACCCCTCCACTTT
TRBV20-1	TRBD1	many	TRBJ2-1	CSARDGGTGNNEQFF	TGCAGTGCTAGAGATGGGGGGACAGGGAACAATGAGCAGTTCTTC
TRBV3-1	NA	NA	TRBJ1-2	CASSHEGQKGADF	TGTGCCAGCAGCCACGAAGGACAGAAAGGGGCGGACTTC
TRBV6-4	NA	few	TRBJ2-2	CASSPAEDRAGELFF	TGTGCCAGCAGCCCCGCGGAAGATCGGGCCGGGGAGCTGTTTTTT
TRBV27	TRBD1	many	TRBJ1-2	CASSPDRVLSGYTF	TGTGCCAGCAGCCCTGACAGGGTGCTCTCCGGCTACACCTTC
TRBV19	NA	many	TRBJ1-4	CAVRDTANEKLFF	TGTGCCGTGCGGGACACTGCTAATGAAAAACTGTTTTTT
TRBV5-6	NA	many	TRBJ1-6	CASTKREVIYSPLHF	TGTGCCAGCACCAAAAGGGAAGTTATTTACTCACCCCTCCACTTT
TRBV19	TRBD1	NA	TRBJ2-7	CASKPGQGSYEQYF	TGTGCCAGTAAGCCGGGACAGGGTTCCTACGAGCAGTACTTC
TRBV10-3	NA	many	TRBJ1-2	CAISETSGRGYTF	TGTGCCATCAGTGAGACCTCAGGGAGAGGCTACACCTTC
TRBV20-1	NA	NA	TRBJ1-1	CSGLGFFLPGATTEAFF	TGCAGCGGACTGGGGTTCTTTCTCCCTGGCGCAACTACTGAAGCTTTCTTT
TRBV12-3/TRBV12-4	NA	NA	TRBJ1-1	CASSLAMQNTEAFF	TGTGCCAGCAGTTTAGCGATGCAGAACACTGAAGCTTTCTTT
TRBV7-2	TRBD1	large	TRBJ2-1	CASSRQAPGTGVGNEQFF	TGTGCCAGCAGCCGCCAGGCCCCGGGGACAGGGGTAGGCAATGAGCAGTTCTTC
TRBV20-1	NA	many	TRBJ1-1	CSASLQASEAFF	TGCAGTGCTAGCTTACAGGCCAGCGAAGCTTTCTTT
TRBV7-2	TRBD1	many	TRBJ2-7	CASSSPTGGSYEQYF	TGTGCCAGCAGCTCCCCTACAGGGGGCTCCTACGAGCAGTACTTC
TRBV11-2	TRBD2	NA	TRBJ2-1	CASSRRTSGGVSYNEQFF	TGTGCCAGCAGCCGACGGACTAGCGGGGGGGTCTCCTACAATGAGCAGTTCTTC
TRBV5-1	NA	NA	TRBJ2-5	CASSLGAVWTQYF	TGCGCCAGCAGTTTGGGGGCCGTTTGGACCCAGTACTTC